A selection of T cell receptor beta chains follows, all from one sample in a study of blood T cell repertoires in COVID-19. Assay used: immunoSEQ multiplex PCR; TCRdb lists only in-frame clones, some missing. The repertoire consists of some 56,000 clones, with roughly 89% occurring once and the leading ten covering roughly 6.5%. The sequenced material came from peripheral blood. All receptors derive from a woman aged 55-69 years with COVID-19, enrolled during active disease. CDR3s include the opening cysteine and the closing phenylalanine or tryptophan. D genes are given only for firm matches. The size of a clone is reported for some rows only, either as once, few or many, or as a class for expanded clones.

D gene | J gene | V gene | clone size | CDR3 protein | CDR3 DNA
- | TRBJ1-5 | TRBV6-6 | once | CASRAGPNQPQHF | TGTGCCAGCAGGGCGGGACCAAATCAGCCCCAGCATTTT
- | TRBJ1-6 | TRBV6-4 | - | CASSERGSSYNSPLHF | TGTGCCAGCAGTGAACGAGGGAGCTCCTATAATTCACCCCTCCACTTT
- | TRBJ2-3 | TRBV20-1 | - | CSYDWTDTQYF | TGCAGTTACGACTGGACAGATACGCAGTATTTT
- | TRBJ2-7 | TRBV5-1 | - | CASSLVISGEQYF | TGCGCCAGCAGCTTGGTAATTAGTGGCGAGCAGTACTTC
- | TRBJ2-1 | TRBV6-4 | - | CASSPGLHRNEQFF | TGTGCCAGCAGTCCGGGACTGCATCGGAATGAGCAGTTCTTC
- | TRBJ1-2 | TRBV5-4 | - | CASSLAQGQYYGYTF | TGTGCCAGCAGCTTGGCACAGGGCCAGTACTATGGCTACACCTTC
- | TRBJ1-1 | TRBV28 | few | CASSPMGANTEAFF | TGTGCCAGCAGTCCCATGGGAGCCAACACTGAAGCTTTCTTT
TRBD2 | TRBJ2-1 | TRBV27 | - | CASSYKGLAGGPSYNEQFF | TGTGCCAGCAGCTATAAGGGACTAGCGGGAGGGCCCTCCTACAATGAGCAGTTCTTC
TRBD1 | TRBJ2-2 | TRBV5-1 | - | CASSLTGTVLTGELFF | TGCGCCAGCAGCCTCACCGGGACAGTACTCACCGGGGAGCTGTTTTTT
- | TRBJ1-1 | TRBV11-2 | once | CASSLLLNTEAFF | TGTGCCAGCAGCTTACTCCTGAACACTGAAGCTTTCTTT
- | TRBJ1-6 | TRBV28 | - | CASIPRDTYSPLHF | TGTGCCAGCATTCCCCGGGACACCTATTCACCCCTCCACTTT
- | TRBJ2-1 | TRBV5-3 | once | CARSSLGRDNSSYNEQFF | TGTGCCAGAAGCTCCCTTGGGAGGGACAATAGCTCCTACAATGAGCAGTTCTTC
TRBD1 | TRBJ1-3 | TRBV28 | - | CASSTPGTGTGNTIYF | TGTGCCAGCAGCACGCCCGGGACAGGGACCGGAAACACCATATATTTT
- | TRBJ1-1 | TRBV3-1/TRBV3-2 | - | CASSQGVGTGEAFF | TGTGCCAGCAGCCAAGGAGTGGGGACTGGGGAAGCTTTCTTT
- | TRBJ1-2 | TRBV6-6 | - | CASSYDITNYGYTF | TGTGCCAGCAGTTACGACATAACTAACTATGGCTACACCTTC
TRBD2 | TRBJ2-1 | TRBV7-3 | - | CASSSTSGTIGEQFF | TGTGCCAGCAGCTCGACTAGCGGGACGATCGGTGAGCAGTTCTTC
- | TRBJ2-1 | TRBV9 | - | CASSVGGGLGEQFF | TGTGCCAGCAGCGTAGGAGGTGGTTTGGGTGAGCAGTTCTTC
- | TRBJ1-5 | TRBV28 | - | CASSLGRAGNQPQHF | TGTGCCAGCAGTTTGGGGAGGGCGGGAAATCAGCCCCAGCATTTT
- | TRBJ1-5 | TRBV12-3/TRBV12-4 | - | CASSLIRQPQHF | TGTGCCAGCAGTTTAATTCGTCAGCCCCAGCATTTT
TRBD2 | TRBJ2-5 | TRBV5-6 | - | CATSGLSGGETQYF | TGTGCCACCTCGGGACTCTCGGGGGGGGAGACCCAGTACTTC
- | TRBJ1-1 | TRBV30 | - | CAWSVGQVVPEAFF | TGTGCCTGGAGTGTGGGGCAGGTAGTACCCGAAGCTTTCTTT
TRBD1 | TRBJ2-7 | TRBV7-8 | - | CASSLGTVNEQYF | TGTGCCAGCAGCCTAGGGACAGTGAACGAGCAGTACTTC
- | TRBJ2-7 | TRBV12-3/TRBV12-4 | few | CASSSTFYEQYF | TGTGCCAGCAGTTCGACTTTCTACGAGCAGTACTTC
TRBD1 | TRBJ1-6 | TRBV19 | - | CASTGQGSNNSPLHF | TGTGCCAGTACGGGACAGGGATCGAACAATTCACCCCTCCACTTT
- | TRBJ1-6 | TRBV6-5 | - | CASRQANSPLHF | TGTGCCAGCAGACAGGCAAATTCACCCCTCCACTTT
TRBD2 | TRBJ2-1 | TRBV10-3 | - | CAISESSGSFNEQFF | TGTGCCATCAGTGAGTCGAGCGGGAGCTTCAATGAGCAGTTCTTC
TRBD1 | TRBJ1-2 | TRBV2 | - | CASTNPGQLNYGYTF | TGTGCCAGTACCAATCCGGGACAGCTTAACTATGGCTACACCTTC
- | TRBJ2-7 | TRBV11-2 | - | CASSLDGQGQYEQYF | TGTGCCAGCAGCTTAGATGGTCAGGGGCAGTACGAGCAGTACTTC
- | TRBJ2-3 | TRBV5-6 | - | CASARRAGTGTDTQYF | TGTGCCAGCGCTCGACGGGCGGGAACGGGTACAGATACGCAGTATTTT
- | TRBJ2-5 | TRBV18 | - | CASSPYEETQYF | TGTGCCAGCTCACCATATGAAGAGACCCAGTACTTC
TRBD1 | TRBJ2-7 | TRBV19 | - | CASSPLFRTGSYEQYF | TGTGCCAGTAGCCCCCTCTTTCGGACAGGATCCTACGAGCAGTACTTC
- | TRBJ2-2 | TRBV19 | - | CASSGGPTNTGELFF | TGTGCCAGTAGCGGCGGCCCAACGAACACCGGGGAGCTGTTTTTT
TRBD1 | TRBJ2-1 | TRBV6-5 | - | CASSYSWTGGYHEQFF | TGTGCCAGCAGTTACTCGTGGACAGGGGGCTACCATGAGCAGTTCTTC
- | TRBJ1-1 | TRBV28 | - | CASSRTLSNTEAFF | TGTGCCAGCAGTAGAACACTATCGAACACTGAAGCTTTCTTT
TRBD1 | TRBJ2-5 | TRBV27 | - | CASSLSGGLIQETQYF | TGTGCCAGCAGTTTATCAGGGGGCCTAATCCAAGAGACCCAGTACTTC
TRBD2 | TRBJ2-2 | TRBV11-3 | - | CASSSLILAGGAGELFF | TGTGCCAGCAGCTCCCTCATACTAGCGGGGGGGGCTGGGGAGCTGTTTTTT
- | TRBJ2-3 | TRBV6-5 | - | CASGVAGTDTQYF | TGTGCCAGCGGAGTGGCTGGCACAGATACGCAGTATTTT
TRBD1 | TRBJ1-5 | TRBV14 | - | CASSTQTGGWNQPQHF | TGTGCCAGCAGCACTCAAACAGGGGGCTGGAATCAGCCCCAGCATTTT
TRBD1 | TRBJ1-5 | TRBV7-8 | once | CASSLVGTGKSNQPQHF | TGTGCCAGCAGCTTAGTGGGGACAGGGAAGAGCAATCAGCCCCAGCATTTT
- | TRBJ1-5 | TRBV28 | - | CASQLGGFSNQPQHF | TGTGCCAGCCAGCTCGGAGGTTTCAGCAATCAGCCCCAGCATTTT
- | TRBJ1-3 | TRBV19 | - | CASSIGGSFSGNTIYF | TGTGCCAGTAGTATTGGCGGCTCTTTCTCTGGAAACACCATATATTTT
TRBD1 | TRBJ2-7 | TRBV19 | - | CASSPGTGANEQYF | TGTGCCAGTAGTCCAGGGACAGGGGCCAACGAGCAGTACTTC
- | TRBJ1-2 | TRBV27 | - | CASSLNRFNYGYTF | TGTGCCAGCAGTTTAAACAGGTTTAACTATGGCTACACCTTC
- | TRBJ1-2 | TRBV5-6 | few | CASSLGLTGVIEGYTF | TGTGCCAGCAGCTTGGGATTGACGGGTGTAATTGAAGGCTACACCTTC
TRBD1 | TRBJ1-1 | TRBV4-1 | - | CASSLRDRGILNTEAFF | TGCGCCAGCAGCCTCCGGGACAGGGGAATCCTGAACACTGAAGCTTTCTTT
TRBD2 | TRBJ2-1 | TRBV5-6 | - | CASSPRLAGGPFNEQFF | TGTGCCAGCAGCCCGAGACTAGCGGGAGGGCCCTTTAATGAGCAGTTCTTC